These 19 T cell receptor beta chains share one sample of origin, sequenced in a study of blood T cell repertoires in COVID-19. Profiling relied on immunoSEQ multiplex PCR, and the TCRdb table lists in-frame clones only, not all of them. The sample yields 220,000 or so clones, approximately 85% seen once. The sequenced material came from PBMCs or T cells enriched from blood (not recorded which). These TCRs come from a woman between 45 and 65 years old who had recovered from COVID-19.

The gene calls are TRBV9 and TRBJ2-7, with 10 bases aligning to TRBD1. With V trimmed by 0 bases and J by 6 bases, 6 bases remained unmatched. The germline gives CDR1 SGDLS, CDR2 YYNGEE. This CDR3 has 15 residues. CDR3 nucleotides: TGTGCCAGCAGCGTAGATGAGACAGGGGGCTCCGAGCAGTACTTC. Encoded protein: CASSVDETGGSEQYF.

The V and J genes are TRBV6-2 or TRBV6-3 and TRBJ2-7; 10 nucleotides match TRBD1. The CDR3 extends over 13 amino acids. Germline trimming cut 5 bases from V and 4 bases from J; bases unmatched to any gene: 2. Germline lookup yields CDR1 MNHEY and CDR2 SVGEGT. The CDR3 is CASSRDRGYEQYF. DNA for the CDR3: TGTGCCAGCAGTAGGGACAGGGGTTACGAGCAGTACTTC.

The chain uses TRBV19 and TRBJ2-3, with D hard to call. Trimming cost V 9 bases and J 6 bases, with 10 bases left between them. Germline loops: CDR1 LNHDA, CDR2 SQIVND (reference sequence). The CDR3 runs 11 residues. The CDR3 loop reads CASSPGDTQYF. The CDR3 bases are TGTGCCAGCTCCCCCGGGGATACGCAGTATTTT.

This chain connects TRBV4-3 to TRBJ1-4; a possible D gene is TRBD1 (5 bases). Trimming removed 4 bases at V and 4 bases at J, with 16 bases between. Germline CDR1 is LGHNA and CDR2 is YSLEER. The CDR3 length is 16 residues. DNA for the CDR3: TGCGCCAGCAGCCCTTACGGGGGGGGAGATAATGAAAAACTGTTTTTT. It yields the protein CASSPYGGGDNEKLFF.

The chain joins TRBV4-2 to TRBJ2-5, with 9 bases that match TRBD1. The CDR3 is made up of 15 amino acids. Germline V CDR1 and CDR2: LGHNA, YNFKEQ. Unmatched junction bases numbered 6, after V lost 2 bases and J lost 5 bases. CDR3 loop: CASSQLQGAMETQYF. CDR3 DNA sequence: TGTGCCAGCAGCCAACTACAGGGGGCAATGGAGACCCAGTACTTC.

The chain carries TRBV7-2 and TRBJ2-5; the match to TRBD1 covers 7 bases. Germline V gives CDR1 SGHTA, CDR2 FQGNSA. The CDR3 sequence is 18 residues long. V was pared by 4 bases and J by 0 bases, with 14 bases of the junction left unmatched. The chain's CDR3 is CASSYRTGSTDYQETQYF. CDR3 sequence (DNA): TGTGCCAGCAGCTATCGGACAGGTTCTACGGATTACCAAGAGACCCAGTACTTC.

The V and J genes are TRBV5-1 and TRBJ1-2; D uncertain. V shed 0 bases and J shed 4 bases, with 10 bases lying between them. The CDR3 length is 14 residues. Germline CDR1 SGHRS, CDR2 YFSETQ. Here the CDR3 DNA reads TGCGCCAGCAGCTTGGGGACCACTAGCTATGGCTACACCTTC. It specifies CASSLGTTSYGYTF.

The CDR3 sequence: CASSPRARANEQFF. Written as DNA, the CDR3 is TGTGCCAGCTCACCGAGGGCACGGGCCAATGAGCAGTTCTTC. V usage is TRBV18 and J usage is TRBJ2-1, with a possible D match to TRBD2 (5 bases). This CDR3 is 14 amino acids long. V dropped 3 bases and J dropped 6 bases, with 12 bases sitting between them. The germline gives CDR1 KGHSH, CDR2 LQKENI.

V and J are TRBV28 and TRBJ2-7, with 8 positions matching TRBD1. The germline V gene encodes CDR1 MDHEN and CDR2 SYDVKM. V shed 5 bases, J shed 5 bases, and the junction held 11 bases outside the gene matches. CDR3 size: 15 residues. CDR3 sequence: CASSPSAQGANEQYF. As DNA, the CDR3 is TGTGCCAGCAGTCCCTCGGCCCAGGGGGCAAACGAGCAGTACTTC.

This clone was counted a single time. The chain uses TRBV4-1 and TRBJ2-1, with 7 nucleotides matching TRBD2. The CDR3 is 17 residues long. With V trimmed by 4 bases and J by 0 bases, 9 bases remained unmatched. Germline V gives CDR1 MGHRA, CDR2 YSYEKL. The CDR3 loop is CASSRAGTISSYNEQFF. For the CDR3, the DNA is TGCGCCAGCAGCCGGGCGGGGACTATCAGCTCCTACAATGAGCAGTTCTTC.

The V gene is TRBV7-3, the J gene TRBJ2-5; 10 nucleotides agree with TRBD2. V lost 5 bases, J lost 5 bases, and 5 bases stayed unmatched. Germline V gives CDR1 SGHTA, CDR2 FQGTGA. The CDR3 covers 14 residues. The CDR3 protein is CASSITSGAETQYF. The CDR3 DNA follows: TGTGCCAGCAGCATTACTAGCGGGGCGGAGACCCAGTACTTC.

This chain uses TRBV4-3 with TRBJ1-2; D perhaps matches TRBD1 (6 bases). CDR1 is LGHNA and CDR2 is YSLEER in the germline V gene. Trimming cost V 1 base and J 8 bases, with 11 bases left between them. The CDR3 spans 13 residues. The CDR3 is CASSQVLDRGYTF. CDR3 nucleotide sequence: TGCGCCAGCAGCCAAGTCCTTGACAGGGGCTACACCTTC.

This chain links TRBV20-1 with TRBJ1-5; 9 bases align to TRBD1. J gave up 6 bases and V 3 bases, and 6 bases lay outside the gene matches. The germline gives CDR1 DFQATT, CDR2 SNEGSKA (reference sequence). This CDR3 has 14 amino acids. This chain's CDR3 is CSASYRGQGQPQHF. As DNA, the CDR3 is TGCAGTGCTAGTTACAGGGGGCAGGGTCAGCCCCAGCATTTT.

The J gene is TRBJ2-5, the V gene TRBV11-2; possible D gene TRBD2, 7 bases. V gave up 4 bases and J gave up 5 bases, with 14 bases separating them. The CDR3 loop spans 14 amino acids. Germline loops: CDR1 SGHAT, CDR2 FQNNGV. The CDR3 sequence: CASSSRGRRETQYF. The DNA for the CDR3 is TGTGCCAGCAGCTCGCGGGGGCGGCGGGAGACCCAGTACTTC.

The rearrangement links TRBV20-1 to TRBJ1-2; TRBD1 matches 8 bases. CDR1 and CDR2 (germline): DFQATT, SNEGSKA (reference sequence). V dropped 3 bases and J dropped 5; count of bases not matched to a gene: 5. The CDR3 consists of 13 residues. CDR3 sequence (DNA): TGCAGTGCTAGTGAGCAGGGGGCGTATGGCTACACCTTC. It specifies CSASEQGAYGYTF.

The rearrangement links TRBV2 to TRBJ2-3, with 10 bases identical to TRBD2. V lost 6 bases, J lost 7 bases, and 7 bases stayed unmatched. The length of the CDR3 is 14 residues. Germline V gives CDR1 SNHLY, CDR2 FYNNEI. CDR3 sequence reads: CASSERGGPNTQYF. CDR3 DNA sequence: TGTGCCAGCAGCGAGCGGGGGGGCCCGAATACGCAGTATTTT.

Only a few counts were recorded for this clone. Sequence at one end of the junction differs from germline and may be a read error. The CDR3 nucleotides read TGTGCTAGCAGCCCTCCTAGCGGGGTGATTTTCGAGCAGTACTTC. Amino acid sequence: CASSPPSGVIFEQYF. The chain couples TRBV7-7 to TRBJ2-7; TRBD2 agrees at 9 bases. Germline CDR1 is SSHAT and CDR2 is FNYEAQ (reference sequence). This CDR3 spans 15 amino acids. Full variable domain (rest looked up from reference TRBV7-7 and TRBJ2-7): GAGVSQSPRYKVTKRGQDVTLRCDPISSHATLYWYQQALGQGPEFLTYFNYEAQPDKSGLPSDRFSAERPEGSISTLTIQRTEQRDSAMYRCASSPPSGVIFEQYFGPGTRLTVT.

Written as DNA, the CDR3 is TGTGCCTGGATGGGGGGTTTGGACAGGGATGAGACCCAGTACTTC. Its translation: CAWMGGLDRDETQYF. This chain connects TRBV30 to TRBJ2-5, with 8 bases matching TRBD1. This CDR3 contains 15 residues. Germline CDR1 reads GTSNPN; CDR2 reads SVGIG (reference sequence). The V and J ends lost 4 bases and 5 bases, in that order; junction bases with no gene match: 12. Full variable domain (remainder filled in from reference TRBV30 and TRBJ2-5): SQTIHQWPATLVQPVGSPLSLECTVEGTSNPNLYWYRQAAGRGLQLLFYSVGIGQISSEVPQNLSASRPQDRQFILSSKKLLLSDSGFYLCAWMGGLDRDETQYFGPGTRLLVL.

The rearrangement links TRBV6-1 to TRBJ2-7, with a possible D match to TRBD2 (6 bases). The germline V gene encodes CDR1 MNHNS and CDR2 SASEGT. Trimming removed 1 base from V and 2 bases from J, with 15 bases in between. The CDR3 length is 16 residues. CDR3 DNA sequence: TGTGCCAGCAGTGAAGAGGGTGGAGGGCAGACCTACGAGCAGTACTTC. Translated: CASSEEGGGQTYEQYF.